The next 9 T cell receptor beta chains were all read from a single sample in a study of OX40 agonist ivuxolimab in advanced cancers. This table comes from immunoSEQ multiplex PCR, and its TCRdb copy is limited to in-frame clones, with some not included. The repertoire includes 66,000 or so clones, about 85% of them detected once, and roughly 2% sits in the top ten. Sample: CD4+ or CD8+ T cells sorted from blood, taken in a trial of the OX40 agonist ivuxolimab. All receptors come from an adult with an advanced solid tumor such as melanoma, head and neck, liver or kidney cancer.

This chain links TRBV4-3 with TRBJ1-2; D uncertain. With 4 bases removed from V and 5 bases from J, the gap between germline ends came to 23 bases. There are 17 residues in the CDR3. CDR1 is LGHNA and CDR2 is YSLEER in the germline V gene. The CDR3 DNA reads TGCGCCAGCAGCCTCGGTGCAGGCTCAATGGGAGGGTATGGCTACACCTTC. Amino acids: CASSLGAGSMGGYGYTF.

This clone was picked up a small number of times. V gene TRBV11-2 combines with J gene TRBJ1-2, with D perhaps matching TRBD1 (6 bases). CDR3 length: 16 amino acids. With 5 bases removed from V and 3 bases from J, the gap between germline ends came to 19 bases. Germline loops: CDR1 SGHAT, CDR2 FQNNGV. This CDR3 is CASSPLTGTRHYGYTF. DNA for the CDR3: TGTGCCAGCAGCCCTCTCACAGGGACTCGCCACTATGGCTACACCTTC.

V gene TRBV28 combines with J gene TRBJ2-5; D is unclear. The V and J ends lost 3 bases and 5 bases respectively, with 16 bases between them. Germline values: CDR1 MDHEN, CDR2 SYDVKM. The CDR3 consists of 15 residues. The chain's CDR3 is CASSFSPGFLETQYF. The DNA for the CDR3 is TGTGCCAGCAGTTTTTCGCCTGGCTTTTTGGAGACCCAGTACTTC.

This chain uses TRBV27 with TRBJ2-1; 12 nucleotides agree with TRBD2. This CDR3 contains 17 residues. V shed 8 bases, J shed 6 bases, and the junction held 14 bases outside the gene matches. The germline gives CDR1 MNHEY, CDR2 SMNVEV (reference sequence). CDR3 nucleotide sequence: TGTGCCAGCGCGGAACGGACGACTAGCGGGAGAGCCAATGAGCAGTTCTTC. Its protein is CASAERTTSGRANEQFF.

V usage is TRBV7-2 and J usage is TRBJ2-6, with 7 bases matching TRBD1. The CDR3 is made up of 16 amino acids. Looked up from germline, CDR1 is SGHTA and CDR2 is FQGNSA. V trimming: 5 bases; J trimming: 0 bases; junction bases outside the gene matches: 4. The CDR3, as DNA: TGTGCCAGCAGCCGGGACAGTTCCTCTGGGGCCAACGTCCTGACTTTC. Protein: CASSRDSSSGANVLTF.

The CDR3 region is CAWSPGRANTGELFF. CDR3 bases: TGTGCCTGGAGTCCCGGGAGGGCGAACACCGGGGAGCTGTTTTTT. The chain has TRBV30 and TRBJ2-2; TRBD2 aligns across 8 bases. The length of the CDR3 is 15 residues. J lost 0 bases, V lost 2 bases, and 2 bases had no gene match. The V gene's germline CDR1 is GTSNPN and CDR2 SVGIG (reference sequence).

The chain links TRBV10-1 to TRBJ2-3, with TRBD1 as a possible D gene (5 bases). Germline V lookup: CDR1 WNHNN, CDR2 SYGVQD (reference sequence). Trimming shortened V by 4 bases and J by 0 bases, and 8 bases separated the two germline ends. The CDR3 length is 14 residues. CDR3 nucleotide sequence: TGCGCCAGCAGTGGCAGGGCCAGCACAGATACGCAGTATTTT. This encodes CASSGRASTDTQYF.

V is TRBV27 and J is TRBJ2-1; tentatively, D is TRBD1 (6 bases). The germline V gene has CDR1 MNHEY and CDR2 SMNVEV (reference sequence). Deletions cut 4 bases from V and 3 bases from J, with 13 bases between. The CDR3 is 15 amino acids. CDR3 in DNA: TGTGCCAGCAGTTCTTCCGGGACAAACTACAATGAGCAGTTCTTC. This translates into CASSSSGTNYNEQFF.

This chain uses TRBV25-1 with TRBJ1-5; D gene ambiguous. The V end was cut by 3 bases, the J end by 7 bases, with 10 bases between. The germline gives CDR1 MGHDK, CDR2 SYGVNS. The CDR3 runs to 13 residues. The CDR3 loop reads CASSENDRQPQHF. The CDR3 DNA follows: TGTGCCAGCAGTGAGAATGACCGGCAGCCCCAGCATTTT.